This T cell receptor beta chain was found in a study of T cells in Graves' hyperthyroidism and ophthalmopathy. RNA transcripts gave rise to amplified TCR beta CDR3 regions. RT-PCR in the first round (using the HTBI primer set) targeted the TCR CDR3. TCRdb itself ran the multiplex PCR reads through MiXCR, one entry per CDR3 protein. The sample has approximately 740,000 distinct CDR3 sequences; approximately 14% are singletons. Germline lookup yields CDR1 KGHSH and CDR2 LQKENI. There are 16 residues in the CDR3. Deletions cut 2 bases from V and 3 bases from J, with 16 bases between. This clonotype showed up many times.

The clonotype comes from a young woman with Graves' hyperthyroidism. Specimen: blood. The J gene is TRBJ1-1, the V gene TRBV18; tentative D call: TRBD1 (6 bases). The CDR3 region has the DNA TGTGCCAGCTCACCAGGGAGGGCAGGGGTGGACACTGAAGCTTTCTTT. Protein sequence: CASSPGRAGVDTEAFF.